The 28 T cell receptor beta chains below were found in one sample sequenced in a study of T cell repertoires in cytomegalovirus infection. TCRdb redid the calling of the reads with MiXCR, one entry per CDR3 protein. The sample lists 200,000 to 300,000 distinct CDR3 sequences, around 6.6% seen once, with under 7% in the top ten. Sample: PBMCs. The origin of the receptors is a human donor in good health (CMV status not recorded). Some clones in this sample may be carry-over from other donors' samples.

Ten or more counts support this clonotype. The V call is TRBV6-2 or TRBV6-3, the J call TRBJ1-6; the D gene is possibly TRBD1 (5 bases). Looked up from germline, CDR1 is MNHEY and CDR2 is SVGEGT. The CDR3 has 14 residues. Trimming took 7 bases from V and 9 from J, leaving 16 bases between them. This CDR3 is CASKTTAGPSPLHF. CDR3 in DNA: TGTGCCAGCAAGACGACAGCGGGGCCTTCACCCCTCCACTTT.

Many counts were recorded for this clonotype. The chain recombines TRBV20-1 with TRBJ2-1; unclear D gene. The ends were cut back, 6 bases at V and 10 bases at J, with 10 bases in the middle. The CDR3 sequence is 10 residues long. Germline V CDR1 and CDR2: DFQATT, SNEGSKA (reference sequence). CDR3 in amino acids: CSAPDGEQFF. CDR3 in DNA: TGCAGTGCACCTGATGGGGAGCAGTTCTTC.

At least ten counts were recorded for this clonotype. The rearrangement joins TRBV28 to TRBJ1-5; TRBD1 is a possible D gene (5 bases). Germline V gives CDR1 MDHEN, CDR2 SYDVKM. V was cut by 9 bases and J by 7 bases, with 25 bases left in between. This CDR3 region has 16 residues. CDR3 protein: CASTGAGRRNYQPQHF. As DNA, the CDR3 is TGTGCCAGTACCGGCGCGGGACGTCGTAACTACCAGCCCCAGCATTTT.

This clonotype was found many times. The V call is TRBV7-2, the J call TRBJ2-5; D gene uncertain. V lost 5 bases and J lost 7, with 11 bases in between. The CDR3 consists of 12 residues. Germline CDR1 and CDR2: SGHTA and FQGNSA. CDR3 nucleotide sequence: TGTGCCAGCAGCCCCGGCGAGAGGACCCAGTACTTC. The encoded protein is CASSPGERTQYF.

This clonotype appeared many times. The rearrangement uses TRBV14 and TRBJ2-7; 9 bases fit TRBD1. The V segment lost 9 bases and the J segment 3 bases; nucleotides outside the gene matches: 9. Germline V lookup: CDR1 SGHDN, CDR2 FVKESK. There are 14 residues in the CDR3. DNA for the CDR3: TGTGCCAGTACTACGGGGACAGGGATCTACGAGCAGTACTTC. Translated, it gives CASTTGTGIYEQYF.

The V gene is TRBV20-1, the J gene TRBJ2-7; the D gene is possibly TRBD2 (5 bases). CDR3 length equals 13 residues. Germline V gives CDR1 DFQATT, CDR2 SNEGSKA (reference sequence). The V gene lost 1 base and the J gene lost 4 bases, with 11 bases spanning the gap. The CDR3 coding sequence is TGCAGTGCTAGAGCCACCGGAGGATACGAGCAGTACTTC. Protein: CSARATGGYEQYF.

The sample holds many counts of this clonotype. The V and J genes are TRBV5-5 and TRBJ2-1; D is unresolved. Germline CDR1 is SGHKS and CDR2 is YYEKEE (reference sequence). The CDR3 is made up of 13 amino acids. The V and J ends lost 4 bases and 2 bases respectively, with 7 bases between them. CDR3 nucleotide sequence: TGTGCCAGCAGCCCAGGACCCTACAATGAGCAGTTCTTC. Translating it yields CASSPGPYNEQFF. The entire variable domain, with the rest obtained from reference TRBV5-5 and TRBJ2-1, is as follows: DAGVTQSPTHLIKTRGQQVTLRCSPISGHKSVSWYQQVLGQGPQFIFQYYEKEERGRGNFPDRFSARQFPNYSSELNVNALLLGDSALYLCASSPGPYNEQFFGPGTRLTVL.

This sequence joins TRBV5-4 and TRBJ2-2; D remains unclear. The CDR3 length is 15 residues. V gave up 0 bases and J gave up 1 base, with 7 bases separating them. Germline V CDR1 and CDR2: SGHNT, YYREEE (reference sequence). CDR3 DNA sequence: TGTGCCAGCAGCTTGGGTCACAAGAACACCGGGGAGCTGTTTTTT. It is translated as CASSLGHKNTGELFF.

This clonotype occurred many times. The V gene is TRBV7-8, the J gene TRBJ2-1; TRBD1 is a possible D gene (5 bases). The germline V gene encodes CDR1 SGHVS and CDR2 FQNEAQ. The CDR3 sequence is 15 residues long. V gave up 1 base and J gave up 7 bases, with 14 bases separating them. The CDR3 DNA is TGTGCCAGCAGCTTAGAAGGGGATGGGGCGAATGAGCAGTTCTTC. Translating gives CASSLEGDGANEQFF.

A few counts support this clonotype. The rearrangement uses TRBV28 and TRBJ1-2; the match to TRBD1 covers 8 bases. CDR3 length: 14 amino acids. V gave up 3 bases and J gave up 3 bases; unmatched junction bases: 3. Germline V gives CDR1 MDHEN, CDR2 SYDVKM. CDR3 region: CASSFGQGHYGYTF. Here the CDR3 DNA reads TGTGCCAGCAGTTTTGGACAGGGACACTATGGCTACACCTTC.

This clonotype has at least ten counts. CDR3 loop: CASSVLRAGDNEQFF. The DNA of the CDR3 is TGTGCCAGCAGTGTGTTGCGAGCGGGGGATAATGAGCAGTTCTTC. The chain has TRBV28 and TRBJ2-1; 8 bases are shared with TRBD2. The CDR3 length is 15 residues. Unmatched junction bases numbered 10, after V lost 5 bases and J lost 7 bases. Germline V lookup: CDR1 MDHEN, CDR2 SYDVKM. Combining the CDR3 with reference TRBV28 and TRBJ2-1 gives the whole variable domain DVKVTQSSRYLVKRTGEKVFLECVQDMDHENMFWYRQDPGLGLRLIYFSYDVKMKEKGDIPEGYSVSREKKERFSLILESASTNQTSMYLCASSVLRAGDNEQFFGPGTRLTVL.

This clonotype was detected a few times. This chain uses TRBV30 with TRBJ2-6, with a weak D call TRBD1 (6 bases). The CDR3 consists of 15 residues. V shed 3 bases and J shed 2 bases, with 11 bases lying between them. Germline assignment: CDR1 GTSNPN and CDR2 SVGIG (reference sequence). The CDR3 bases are TGTGCCTGGAGAAGATGGACAGCTGGGGCCAACGTCCTGACTTTC. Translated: CAWRRWTAGANVLTF.

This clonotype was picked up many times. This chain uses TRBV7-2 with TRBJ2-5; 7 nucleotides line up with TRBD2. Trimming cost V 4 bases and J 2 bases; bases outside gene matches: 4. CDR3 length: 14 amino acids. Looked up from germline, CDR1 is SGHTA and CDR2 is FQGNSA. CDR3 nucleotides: TGTGCCAGCAGCTACGGACTAGAACAAGAGACCCAGTACTTC. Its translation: CASSYGLEQETQYF.

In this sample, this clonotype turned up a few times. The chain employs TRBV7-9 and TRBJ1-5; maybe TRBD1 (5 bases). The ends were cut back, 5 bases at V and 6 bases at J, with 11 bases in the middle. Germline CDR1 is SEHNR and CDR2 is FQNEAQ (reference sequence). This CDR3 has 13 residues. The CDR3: CASSQGTGQPQHF. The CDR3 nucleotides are TGTGCCAGCAGCCAAGGGACGGGTCAGCCCCAGCATTTT.

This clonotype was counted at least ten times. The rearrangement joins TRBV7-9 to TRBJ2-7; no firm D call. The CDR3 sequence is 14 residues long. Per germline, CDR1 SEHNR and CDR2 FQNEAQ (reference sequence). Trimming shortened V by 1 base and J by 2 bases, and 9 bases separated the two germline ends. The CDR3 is CASSLVRQTYEQYF. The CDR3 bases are TGTGCCAGCAGCTTAGTTCGTCAGACCTACGAGCAGTACTTC.

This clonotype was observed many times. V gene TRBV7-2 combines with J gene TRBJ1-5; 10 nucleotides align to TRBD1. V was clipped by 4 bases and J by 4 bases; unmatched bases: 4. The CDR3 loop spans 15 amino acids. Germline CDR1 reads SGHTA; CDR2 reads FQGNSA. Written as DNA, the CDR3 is TGTGCCAGCAGCTACCAGGACAGGGGGAATCAGCCCCAGCATTTT. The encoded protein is CASSYQDRGNQPQHF.

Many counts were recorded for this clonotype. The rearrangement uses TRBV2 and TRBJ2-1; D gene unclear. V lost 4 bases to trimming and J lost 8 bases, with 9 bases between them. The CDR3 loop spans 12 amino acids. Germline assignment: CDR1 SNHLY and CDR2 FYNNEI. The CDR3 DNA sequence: TGTGCCAGCAGTGCGGGTGTCCATGAGCAGTTCTTC. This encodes CASSAGVHEQFF.

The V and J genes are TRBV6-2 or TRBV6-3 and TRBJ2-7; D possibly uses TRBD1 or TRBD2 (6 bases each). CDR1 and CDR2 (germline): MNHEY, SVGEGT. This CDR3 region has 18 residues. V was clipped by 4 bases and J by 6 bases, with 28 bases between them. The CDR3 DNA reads TGTGCCAGCAGTTCGCCTTCGTCCCTTGGGGGGCAAAGGAGCGAGCAGTACTTC. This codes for CASSSPSSLGGQRSEQYF.

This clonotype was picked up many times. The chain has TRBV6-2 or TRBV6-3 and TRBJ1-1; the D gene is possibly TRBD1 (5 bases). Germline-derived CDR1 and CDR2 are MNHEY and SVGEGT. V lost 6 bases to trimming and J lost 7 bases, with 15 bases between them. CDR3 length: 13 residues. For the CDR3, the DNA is TGTGCCAGCAGCCAAGGGGACTCGATTGAAGCTTTCTTT. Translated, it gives CASSQGDSIEAFF.

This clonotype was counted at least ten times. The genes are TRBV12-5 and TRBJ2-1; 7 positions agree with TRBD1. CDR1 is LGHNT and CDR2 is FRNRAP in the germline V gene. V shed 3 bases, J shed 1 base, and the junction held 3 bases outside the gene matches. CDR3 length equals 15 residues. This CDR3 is CASGLSRGSYNEQFF. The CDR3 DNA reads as TGTGCTAGTGGTTTAAGCAGGGGGTCCTACAATGAGCAGTTCTTC. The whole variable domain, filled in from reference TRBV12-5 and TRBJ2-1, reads DARVTQTPRHKVTEMGQEVTMRCQPILGHNTVFWYRQTMMQGLELLAYFRNRAPLDDSGMPKDRFSAEMPDATLATLKIQPSEPRDSAVYFCASGLSRGSYNEQFFGPGTRLTVL.

This CDR3 reads CASSFTSAGLNTEAFF. The CDR3 nucleotides read TGCGCCAGCAGCTTCACTTCGGCGGGGTTGAACACTGAAGCTTTCTTT. This chain uses TRBV5-1 with TRBJ1-1; no clear D. Germline CDR1 SGHRS, CDR2 YFSETQ. V was trimmed by 2 bases and J by 0 bases, leaving 14 bases between them. This CDR3 comprises 16 residues.

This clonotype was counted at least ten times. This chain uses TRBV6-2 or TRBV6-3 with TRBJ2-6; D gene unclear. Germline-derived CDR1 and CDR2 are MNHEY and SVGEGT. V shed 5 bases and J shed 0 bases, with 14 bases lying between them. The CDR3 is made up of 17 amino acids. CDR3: CASSLWPPGSGANVLTF. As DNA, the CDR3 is TGTGCCAGCAGTCTATGGCCTCCAGGCTCTGGGGCCAACGTCCTGACTTTC.

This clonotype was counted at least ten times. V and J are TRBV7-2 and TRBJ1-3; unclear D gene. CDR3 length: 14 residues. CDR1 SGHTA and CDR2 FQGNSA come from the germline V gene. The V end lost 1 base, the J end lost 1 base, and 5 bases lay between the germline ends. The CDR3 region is CASSLVASGNTIYF. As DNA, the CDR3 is TGTGCCAGCAGCTTAGTGGCATCTGGAAACACCATATATTTT.

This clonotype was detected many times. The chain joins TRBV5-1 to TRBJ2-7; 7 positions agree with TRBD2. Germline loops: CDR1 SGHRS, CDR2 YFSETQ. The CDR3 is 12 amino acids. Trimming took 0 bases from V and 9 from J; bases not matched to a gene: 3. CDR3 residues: CASSLGPGGQYF. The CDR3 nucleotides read TGCGCCAGCAGCTTGGGTCCGGGAGGGCAGTACTTC.

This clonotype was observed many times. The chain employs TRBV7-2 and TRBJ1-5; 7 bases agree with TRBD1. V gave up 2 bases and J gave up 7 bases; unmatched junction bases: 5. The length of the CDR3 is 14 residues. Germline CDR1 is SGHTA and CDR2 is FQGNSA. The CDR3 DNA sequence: TGTGCCAGCAGCTTAAGGAGGGGGCAGCAGCCCCAGCATTTT. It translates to CASSLRRGQQPQHF. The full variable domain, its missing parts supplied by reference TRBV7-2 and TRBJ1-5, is GAGVSQSPSNKVTEKGKDVELRCDPISGHTALYWYRQSLGQGLEFLIYFQGNSAPDKSGLPSDRFSAERTGGSVSTLTIQRTQQEDSAVYLCASSLRRGQQPQHFGDGTRLSIL.

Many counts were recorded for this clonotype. The DNA of the CDR3 is TGCGCCAGCAGCCTAGACAGGGGCGACAATCAGCCCCAGCATTTT. Its protein is CASSLDRGDNQPQHF. V is TRBV5-1 and J is TRBJ1-5; 8 nucleotides align to TRBD1. Germline trimming cut 4 bases from V and 3 bases from J; bases unmatched to any gene: 6. Germline values: CDR1 SGHRS, CDR2 YFSETQ. This CDR3 region has 15 residues.

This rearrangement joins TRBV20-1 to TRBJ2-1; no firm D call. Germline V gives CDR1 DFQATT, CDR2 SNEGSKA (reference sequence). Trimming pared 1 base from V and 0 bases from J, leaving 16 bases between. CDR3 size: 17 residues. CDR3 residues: CSARAGVELSSYNEQFF. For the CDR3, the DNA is TGCAGTGCTAGAGCAGGTGTCGAGCTGAGCTCCTACAATGAGCAGTTCTTC.

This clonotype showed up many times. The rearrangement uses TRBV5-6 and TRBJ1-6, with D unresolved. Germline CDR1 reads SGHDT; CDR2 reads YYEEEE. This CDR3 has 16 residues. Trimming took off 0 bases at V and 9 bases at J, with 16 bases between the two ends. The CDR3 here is CASSLARSYNGSPLHF. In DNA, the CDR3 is TGTGCCAGCAGCTTGGCCCGCAGCTATAACGGTTCACCCCTCCACTTT.